This is a list of T cell receptor beta chains from one sample in a study of control samples from healthy donors and cancer patients. TCRdb keeps only in-frame clones here, not all; method: immunoSEQ multiplex PCR. The data hold 150,000 or so clones, with about 94% observed a single time. Material for sequencing was blood. The receptors come from a woman in her thirties or forties in good health. Each CDR3 is given with its conserved first and last residue. A D gene is named only where the DNA matches it firmly. The listing skips clone size in some rows; elsewhere it reads once, few, many or a size class.

j_call | v_call | clone_size | d_call | cdr3_nt | cdr3_aa
TRBJ1-1 | TRBV4-1 | - | - | TGCGCCAGCAGCCAACTAACGCCAGTGAACACTGAAGCTTTCTTT | CASSQLTPVNTEAFF
TRBJ1-1 | TRBV29-1 | - | - | TGCAGCGTTGAACGCGGGGATGAAGCTTTCTTT | CSVERGDEAFF
TRBJ1-5 | TRBV7-9 | - | - | TGTGCCAGCAGCCCGGCAACCGGGGCTGGCAGCAATCAGCCCCAGCATTTT | CASSPATGAGSNQPQHF
TRBJ2-7 | TRBV4-3 | - | TRBD1 | TGCGCCAGCAGCCAAGTACCGGGACAGGGGGCTGGCGAGCAGTACTTC | CASSQVPGQGAGEQYF
TRBJ2-3 | TRBV5-1 | - | - | TGCGCCAGCAGCTTGGCTAGCGATACGCAGTATTTT | CASSLASDTQYF
TRBJ2-1 | TRBV15 | - | - | TGTGCCACCAGCAGAGATATTGGACCAGGGAGCACCGGTGAGCAGTTCTTC | CATSRDIGPGSTGEQFF
TRBJ2-5 | TRBV28 | - | - | TGTGCCAGCAGTTTTGCGCAGGGGGGCCAAGAGACCCAGTACTTC | CASSFAQGGQETQYF
TRBJ1-4 | TRBV12-3/TRBV12-4 | once | - | TGTGCCATCAGGGCGGTTACTAATGAAAAACTGTTTTTT | CAIRAVTNEKLFF
TRBJ2-1 | TRBV3-1/TRBV3-2 | - | - | TGTGCCAGCAGCCCCCTAGGGGCCTCCTACAATGAGCAGTTCTTC | CASSPLGASYNEQFF
TRBJ1-5 | TRBV10-3 | - | TRBD1 | TGTGCCATCGCTGGACAGGTCGATCAGCCCCAGCATTTT | CAIAGQVDQPQHF
TRBJ2-2 | TRBV7-2 | - | - | TGTGCCAGCAGCTTAAACGGGCGGGAGAACACCGGGGAGCTGTTTTTT | CASSLNGRENTGELFF
TRBJ2-3 | TRBV27 | - | TRBD2 | TGTGCCAGCAGTGCCCCAGGACTAGCGACCACAGATACGCAGTATTTT | CASSAPGLATTDTQYF
TRBJ2-3 | TRBV5-1 | - | - | TGCGCCAGCAAGGCTAAAAGCACAGATACGCAGTATTTT | CASKAKSTDTQYF
TRBJ1-1 | TRBV23-1 | - | - | TGCGCCAGCAGTCAATCCGAAATGAACACTGAAGCTTTCTTT | CASSQSEMNTEAFF
TRBJ2-1 | TRBV5-6 | - | - | TGTGCCAGCAGCTTTCTAGCTTGGGATGAGCAGTTCTTC | CASSFLAWDEQFF
TRBJ2-2 | TRBV5-6 | once | - | TGTGCCAGCACCCCCGCGACGTGGAACACCGGGGAGCTGTTTTTT | CASTPATWNTGELFF
TRBJ1-3 | TRBV7-8 | - | TRBD1 | TGTGCCAGCAGCTTAGCGAGGGACAGGCCTTCATCTGGAAACACCATATATTTT | CASSLARDRPSSGNTIYF
TRBJ1-6 | TRBV7-2 | once | TRBD1 | TGTGCCAGCAGCTTAAGACAGGGCAATAATTCACCCCTCCACTTT | CASSLRQGNNSPLHF
TRBJ2-3 | TRBV9 | - | TRBD2 | TGTGCCAGCAGCGAGGCGGGGGGGAGGAACACAGATACGCAGTATTTT | CASSEAGGRNTDTQYF
TRBJ2-5 | TRBV6-2/TRBV6-3 | - | - | TGTGCCAGCAGTTACCGATCACCTCAAGCGACCCGAGAGACCCAGTACTTC | CASSYRSPQATRETQYF
TRBJ2-7 | TRBV6-5 | - | - | TGTGCCAGCCAACAGGACTACGAGCAGTACTTC | CASQQDYEQYF
TRBJ1-3 | TRBV6-1 | - | - | TGTGCCAGCAGTGAACACGGGGGAAACACCATATATTTT | CASSEHGGNTIYF
TRBJ1-1 | TRBV5-6 | - | - | TGTGCCAGCAGCTCGACGGTCGCTCTGAACACTGAAGCTTTCTTT | CASSSTVALNTEAFF
TRBJ1-2 | TRBV6-2/TRBV6-3 | - | TRBD1 | TGTGCCAGCAGTCTTCGGACAGGGGAAGGCTACACCTTC | CASSLRTGEGYTF
TRBJ2-7 | TRBV25-1 | - | - | TGTGCCAGCAGTGATCCAGGGCTACTCTACGAGCAGTACTTC | CASSDPGLLYEQYF
TRBJ1-2 | TRBV15 | - | - | TGTGCCACCAGCAGAGATCCGGGGGAAATGGGCTATGGCTACACCTTC | CATSRDPGEMGYGYTF
TRBJ2-5 | TRBV18 | - | TRBD2 | TGTGCCAGCTCACCAGGACTAGCGGGTGGTGAGACCCAGTACTTC | CASSPGLAGGETQYF
TRBJ2-1 | TRBV11-2 | - | TRBD2 | TGTGCCAGCAGCTTAAGAGGTGCGGGAGAGAGGGATGAGCAGTTCTTC | CASSLRGAGERDEQFF
TRBJ2-3 | TRBV18 | - | - | TGTGCCAGCTCACCATCCACAGATACGCAGTATTTT | CASSPSTDTQYF
TRBJ1-6 | TRBV19 | - | TRBD1 | TGTGCCAGTACCCGGACAGGAATTGCTAATTCACCCCTCCACTTT | CASTRTGIANSPLHF
TRBJ1-5 | TRBV6-6 | - | - | TGTGCCAGCAGCCACCGCGAGCTGGAACAGCCCCAGCATTTT | CASSHRELEQPQHF
TRBJ2-5 | TRBV9 | - | TRBD2 | TGTGCCAGCAGCTTAGGGACTAGCGCCAAATTCCAAGAGACCCAGTACTTC | CASSLGTSAKFQETQYF
TRBJ1-1 | TRBV6-6 | - | - | TGTGCCAGCAGTTACCCAACAACTCAGGGACGCACTGAAGCTTTCTTT | CASSYPTTQGRTEAFF
TRBJ2-1 | TRBV19 | - | - | TGTGCCAGTAACTCGGTCCCATACAATGAGCAGTTCTTC | CASNSVPYNEQFF
TRBJ2-1 | TRBV5-1 | once | TRBD2 | TGCGCCAGCAGAGATCCGGACAGGACCATCAAAGCGGGAGGAAACAATGAGCAGTTCTTC | CASRDPDRTIKAGGNNEQFF
TRBJ2-3 | TRBV10-1 | - | - | TGCGCCAGCAGTGAAATAAGCACAGATACGCAGTATTTT | CASSEISTDTQYF
TRBJ1-2 | TRBV29-1 | once | - | TGCAGCGTAAGCCTTAACTATGGCTACACCTTC | CSVSLNYGYTF
TRBJ1-6 | TRBV19 | - | TRBD1 | TGTGCCAGTAGTATGAACAGGGGGAATTCACCCCTCCACTTT | CASSMNRGNSPLHF
TRBJ1-3 | TRBV15 | - | - | TGTGCCACCAGCAGAGATCCATCCGGGTCTGGAAACACCATATATTTT | CATSRDPSGSGNTIYF
TRBJ2-5 | TRBV4-3 | - | - | TGCGCCAGCAGCCAAGATTGGAATAGCGGAAGACTTCAAGAGACCCAGTACTTC | CASSQDWNSGRLQETQYF
TRBJ1-5 | TRBV27 | - | - | TGTGCCAGCTCGACCACCACCCTAGGGAATCAGCCCCAGCATTTT | CASSTTTLGNQPQHF
TRBJ1-1 | TRBV2 | - | TRBD1 | TGTGCCAGCAGCTTACAGGGGGGCACTGAAGCTTTCTTT | CASSLQGGTEAFF
TRBJ2-5 | TRBV27 | - | TRBD1 | TGTGCCAGCAGTTTGGGGACAGGGGTGGCAGAGACCCAGTACTTC | CASSLGTGVAETQYF
TRBJ1-4 | TRBV6-5 | - | - | TGTGCCAGCAGTTACCTGGGTGATGAAAAACTGTTTTTT | CASSYLGDEKLFF
TRBJ2-5 | TRBV6-6 | - | - | TGTGCCAGCAGTTACTCCGCAGGCAGGAAAGAGACCCAGTACTTC | CASSYSAGRKETQYF
TRBJ1-1 | TRBV27 | - | - | TGTGCCAGCAGTTTGGGTCGGACCGTGAACACTGAAGCTTTCTTT | CASSLGRTVNTEAFF
TRBJ2-1 | TRBV7-8 | - | TRBD1 | TGTGCCAGCAGCTCCATTACAGGGGGCGGTTACAATGAGCAGTTCTTC | CASSSITGGGYNEQFF
TRBJ1-1 | TRBV4-3 | once | - | TGCGCCAGCAGCCAAGATCTCGCGGCGGGCACTGAAGCTTTCTTT | CASSQDLAAGTEAFF
TRBJ2-1 | TRBV7-9 | - | TRBD1 | TGTGCCAGCAGCTTAGGGGTAGGACAGGGGCGGAATGAGCAGTTCTTC | CASSLGVGQGRNEQFF
TRBJ1-2 | TRBV6-5 | - | - | TGTGCCAGCAGCTTGACAATCCCCTCGGGAGGCTACACCTTC | CASSLTIPSGGYTF
TRBJ1-3 | TRBV9 | - | - | TGTGCCAGCAGCGTAAGAGGGGGATCTGGAAACACCATATATTTT | CASSVRGGSGNTIYF